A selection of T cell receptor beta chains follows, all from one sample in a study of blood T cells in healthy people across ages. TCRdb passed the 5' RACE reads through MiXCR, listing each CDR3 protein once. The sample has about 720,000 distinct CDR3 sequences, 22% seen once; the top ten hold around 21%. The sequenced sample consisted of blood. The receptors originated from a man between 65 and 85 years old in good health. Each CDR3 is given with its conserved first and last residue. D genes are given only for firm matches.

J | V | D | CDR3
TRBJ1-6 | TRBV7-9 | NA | CASSKQGPTNSPLHF
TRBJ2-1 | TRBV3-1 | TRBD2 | CASSQDLRLAGGQEQFF
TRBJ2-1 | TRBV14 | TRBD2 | CASSQEEGRGIYNEQFF
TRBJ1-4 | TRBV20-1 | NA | CSAAQGGSSNEKLFF
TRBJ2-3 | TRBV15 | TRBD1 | CATSRDRPGGTDTQYF
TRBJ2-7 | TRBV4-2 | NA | CASSQVRWDEQYF
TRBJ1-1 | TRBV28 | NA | CASSQPGGGEAFF
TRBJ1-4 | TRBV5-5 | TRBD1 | CASSLKGAHDEKLFF
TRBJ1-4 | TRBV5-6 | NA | CASSLVGEDYNEKLFF
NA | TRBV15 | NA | CATSRAFTGNETQYF
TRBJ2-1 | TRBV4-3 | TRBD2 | CASSQEGTSGRYEQFF
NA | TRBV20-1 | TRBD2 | CSAHPPGLGMETQYF
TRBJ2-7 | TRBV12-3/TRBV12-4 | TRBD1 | CASRDRYEQYF
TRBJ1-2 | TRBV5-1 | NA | CASSLGTDFDYGYTF
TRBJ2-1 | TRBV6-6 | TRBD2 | CASRPSGGAAEQFF
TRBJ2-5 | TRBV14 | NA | CASSSRVETQYF
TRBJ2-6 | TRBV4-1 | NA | CASSQGHSAGANVLTF
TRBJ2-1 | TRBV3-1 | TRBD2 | CASSSRLAGSSYNEQFF
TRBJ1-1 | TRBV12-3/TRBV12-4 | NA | CASMTPNTEAFF
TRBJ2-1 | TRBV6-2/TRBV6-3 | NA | CASRYNNEQFF
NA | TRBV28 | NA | CASRGSNGGYEQYF
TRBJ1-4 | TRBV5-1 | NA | CASSPGTWDEKLFF
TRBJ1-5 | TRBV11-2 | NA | CASSPVMIVSNQPQHF
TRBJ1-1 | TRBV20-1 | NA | CSARDVRVVTEAFF
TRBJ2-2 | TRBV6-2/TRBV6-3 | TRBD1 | CASSYSLGQVFPGELFF
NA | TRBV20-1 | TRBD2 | CSARDPKAGVYEQYF
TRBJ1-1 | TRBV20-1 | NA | CSAYKGNTEAFF
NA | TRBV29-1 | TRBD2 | CSVEATSGGYEQYF
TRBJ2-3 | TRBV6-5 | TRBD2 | CASSWTSGRLDTQYF
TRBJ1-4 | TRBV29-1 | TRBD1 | CSVVDRANEKLFF
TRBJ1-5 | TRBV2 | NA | CASTLGGIVQPQHF
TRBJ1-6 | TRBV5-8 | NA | CASSKGQTYNSPLHF
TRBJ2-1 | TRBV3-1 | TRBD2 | CASSQLAGGSPYNEQFF
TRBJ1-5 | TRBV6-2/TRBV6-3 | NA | CASSYSLGGPNFQPQHF
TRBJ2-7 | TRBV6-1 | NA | CASSGVAGTYEQYF
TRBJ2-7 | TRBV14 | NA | CASSQGTWGYEQYF
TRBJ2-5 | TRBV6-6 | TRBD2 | CASSTAGAGETQYF